These T cell receptor beta chains were read from a single sample in a study of T cells after yellow fever vaccination. TCRdb reprocessed the 5' RACE reads via MiXCR and lists one record per CDR3 protein. The data show approximately 300,000 distinct CDR3 sequences, roughly 13% seen once. Sequencing was performed on CD4+ T cells sorted from PBMCs, taken 45 days after the yellow fever booster vaccination. The origin of the receptors is a man aged 25-45 years who received the YFV17D yellow fever vaccine. Both conserved end residues are part of each CDR3. Fields, in order: CDR3 length, V gene, J gene, D gene, clone size, CDR3 DNA, CDR3 protein. The D gene is left open where the match is weak. Size values are once, few and many counts, or a class for expanded clones, and some rows have none.

len: 16
v_gene: TRBV7-8
j_gene: TRBJ2-3
d_gene: TRBD1
abundance: few
CDR3nt: TGTGCCAGCAGCTTAGGGTGGGACAGGGTTACAGATACGCAGTATTTT
CDR3aa: CASSLGWDRVTDTQYF

len: 16
v_gene: TRBV3-1
j_gene: TRBJ2-3
d_gene: .
abundance: .
CDR3nt: TGTGCCAGCAGCCAAGTGGGGGGCGGGGGCACAGATACGCAGTATTTT
CDR3aa: CASSQVGGGGTDTQYF

len: 15
v_gene: TRBV5-1
j_gene: TRBJ1-1
d_gene: TRBD1
abundance: few
CDR3nt: TGCGCCAGCAGCACCGGACAGGGGGCCGACACTGAAGCTTTCTTT
CDR3aa: CASSTGQGADTEAFF

len: 16
v_gene: TRBV18
j_gene: TRBJ2-1
d_gene: .
abundance: few
CDR3nt: TGTGCCAGCTCACCACAAGCGCCGAGCTCCTACAATGAGCAGTTCTTC
CDR3aa: CASSPQAPSSYNEQFF

len: 14
v_gene: TRBV6-1
j_gene: TRBJ2-7
d_gene: .
abundance: .
CDR3nt: TGTGCCAGCAGGGGAGGACAGGGAGGGAACGAGCAGTACTTC
CDR3aa: CASRGGQGGNEQYF

len: 16
v_gene: TRBV10-3
j_gene: TRBJ2-1
d_gene: TRBD2
abundance: few
CDR3nt: TGTGCCATCAGTGAGTACCTAGCGGGAGTCGGCAATGAGCAGTTCTTC
CDR3aa: CAISEYLAGVGNEQFF

len: 14
v_gene: TRBV25-1
j_gene: TRBJ2-3
d_gene: TRBD1
abundance: .
CDR3nt: TGTGCCAGCAGGGACGGACAGGGCACAGATACGCAGTATTTT
CDR3aa: CASRDGQGTDTQYF

len: 15
v_gene: TRBV27
j_gene: TRBJ1-5
d_gene: .
abundance: many
CDR3nt: TGTGCCAGCAGTTTATTCAGTATCCCCCATTCGACCCAGCATTTT
CDR3aa: CASSLFSIPHSTQHF

len: 16
v_gene: TRBV6-1
j_gene: TRBJ2-5
d_gene: .
abundance: few
CDR3nt: TGTGCCAGCAGTGGATTTGACCCGAGGGCACAAGAGACCCAGTACTTC
CDR3aa: CASSGFDPRAQETQYF

len: 15
v_gene: TRBV5-1
j_gene: TRBJ2-7
d_gene: .
abundance: .
CDR3nt: TGCGCCAGCAGCTTTGACAGGAGCTACTCCTACGAGCAGTACTTC
CDR3aa: CASSFDRSYSYEQYF

len: 17
v_gene: TRBV6-5
j_gene: TRBJ1-6
d_gene: .
abundance: .
CDR3nt: TGTGCCAGCAGTTACTCTCCACGGATTAGCCGGGGTTCACCCCTCCACTTT
CDR3aa: CASSYSPRISRGSPLHF

len: 13
v_gene: TRBV6-2/TRBV6-3
j_gene: TRBJ2-2
d_gene: .
abundance: few
CDR3nt: TGTGCCAGCAGTTTCACAGGGAGCCGGGAGCTGTTTTTT
CDR3aa: CASSFTGSRELFF

len: 14
v_gene: TRBV29-1
j_gene: TRBJ1-1
d_gene: .
abundance: .
CDR3nt: TGCAGCGTTGAAGTCGCCGGCCGATACACTGAAGCTTTCTTT
CDR3aa: CSVEVAGRYTEAFF

len: 12
v_gene: TRBV28
j_gene: TRBJ2-2
d_gene: .
abundance: .
CDR3nt: TGTGCCAGCAGTACCCCAACCGGGGAGCTGTTTTTT
CDR3aa: CASSTPTGELFF

len: 14
v_gene: TRBV12-3/TRBV12-4
j_gene: TRBJ1-5
d_gene: TRBD1
abundance: few
CDR3nt: TGTGCCAGCAGCCGGGACAGGGGGATTCAGCCCCAGCATTTT
CDR3aa: CASSRDRGIQPQHF

len: 11
v_gene: TRBV7-2
j_gene: TRBJ2-2
d_gene: .
abundance: many
CDR3nt: TGTGCCAGCAGCTTAGTGGGGGAGCTGTTTTTT
CDR3aa: CASSLVGELFF

len: 16
v_gene: TRBV4-3
j_gene: TRBJ2-1
d_gene: TRBD2
abundance: few
CDR3nt: TGCGCCAGCAGCCAAGGAAGACTAGCGGGAGGACATGAGCAGTTCTTC
CDR3aa: CASSQGRLAGGHEQFF

len: 13
v_gene: TRBV20-1
j_gene: TRBJ2-2
d_gene: TRBD1
abundance: many
CDR3nt: TGCAGTGCTAGCAGGGGGCAGGCCGGGGAGCTGTTTTTT
CDR3aa: CSASRGQAGELFF

len: 18
v_gene: TRBV11-2
j_gene: TRBJ2-5
d_gene: TRBD2
abundance: .
CDR3nt: TGTGCCAGCAGCTACGGGATGCTACTAGCGGGAGTCGGGGAGACCCAGTACTTC
CDR3aa: CASSYGMLLAGVGETQYF

len: 12
v_gene: TRBV20-1
j_gene: TRBJ2-7
d_gene: .
abundance: .
CDR3nt: TGCAGTGCTACTAGGACGGGCTACGAGCAGTACTTC
CDR3aa: CSATRTGYEQYF

len: 15
v_gene: TRBV20-1
j_gene: TRBJ2-5
d_gene: .
abundance: .
CDR3nt: TGCAGTGCTAAGGCGATGGGCGGGTACCAAGAGACCCAGTACTTC
CDR3aa: CSAKAMGGYQETQYF

len: 14
v_gene: TRBV5-8
j_gene: TRBJ2-5
d_gene: .
abundance: few
CDR3nt: TGTGCCAGCAGCTTGTTCGTGGAGGGTGAGGCCCAGTACTTC
CDR3aa: CASSLFVEGEAQYF

len: 15
v_gene: TRBV20-1
j_gene: TRBJ2-7
d_gene: TRBD2
abundance: few
CDR3nt: TGCAGTGCTAGTTCAGCGGGGGGGGGATCCTACGAGCAGTACTTC
CDR3aa: CSASSAGGGSYEQYF

len: 16
v_gene: TRBV24-1
j_gene: TRBJ2-2
d_gene: TRBD1
abundance: few
CDR3nt: TGTGCCACCAGTGATTTCCGACAGGGTAATTCCGGGGAGCTGTTTTTT
CDR3aa: CATSDFRQGNSGELFF

len: 15
v_gene: TRBV7-2
j_gene: TRBJ2-3
d_gene: TRBD1
abundance: .
CDR3nt: TGTGCCAGCAGCTTAGGGGACAGGGATGCAGATACGCAGTATTTT
CDR3aa: CASSLGDRDADTQYF